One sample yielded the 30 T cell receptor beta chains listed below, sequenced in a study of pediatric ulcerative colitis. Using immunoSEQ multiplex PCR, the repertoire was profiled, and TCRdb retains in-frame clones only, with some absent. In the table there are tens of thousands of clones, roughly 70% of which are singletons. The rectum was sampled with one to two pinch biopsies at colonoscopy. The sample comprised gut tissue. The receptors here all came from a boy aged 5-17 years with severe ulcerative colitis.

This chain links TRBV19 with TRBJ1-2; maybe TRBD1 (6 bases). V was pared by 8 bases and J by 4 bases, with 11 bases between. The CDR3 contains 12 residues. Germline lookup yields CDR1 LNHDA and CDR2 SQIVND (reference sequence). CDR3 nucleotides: TGTGCCAGTTCCAGGGGTAGCTATGGCTACACCTTC. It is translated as CASSRGSYGYTF.

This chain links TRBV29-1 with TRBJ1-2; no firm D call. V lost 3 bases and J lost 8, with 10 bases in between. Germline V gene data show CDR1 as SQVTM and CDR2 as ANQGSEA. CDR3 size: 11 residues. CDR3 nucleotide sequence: TGCAGCGTTGATAACGCAGACGGCTACACCTTC. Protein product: CSVDNADGYTF.

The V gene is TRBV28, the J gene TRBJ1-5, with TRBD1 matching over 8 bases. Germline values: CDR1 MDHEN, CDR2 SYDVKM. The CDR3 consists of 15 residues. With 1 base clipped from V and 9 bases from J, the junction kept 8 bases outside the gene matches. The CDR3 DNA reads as TGTGCCAGCAGTTTATCTTTCCAGGGGGCATTGCCCCAGCATTTT. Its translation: CASSLSFQGALPQHF.

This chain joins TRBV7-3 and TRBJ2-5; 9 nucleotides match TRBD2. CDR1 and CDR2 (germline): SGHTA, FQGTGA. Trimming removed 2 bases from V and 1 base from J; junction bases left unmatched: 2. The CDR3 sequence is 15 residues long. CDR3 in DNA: TGTGCCAGCAGCTTAGTAGCGGGGGCCCAAGAGACCCAGTACTTC. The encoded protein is CASSLVAGAQETQYF.

CDR3 region: CASSPKTGGFFGANVLTF. In nucleotides, the CDR3 is TGTGCCAGCAGTCCGAAGACAGGGGGCTTTTTTGGGGCCAACGTCCTGACTTTC. This rearrangement joins TRBV28 to TRBJ2-6; 10 bases agree with TRBD1. The V segment lost 5 bases and the J segment 3 bases; nucleotides outside the gene matches: 10. Germline assignment: CDR1 MDHEN and CDR2 SYDVKM. The CDR3 is 18 residues long. The variable domain in full, completed from reference TRBV28 and TRBJ2-6, reads DVKVTQSSRYLVKRTGEKVFLECVQDMDHENMFWYRQDPGLGLRLIYFSYDVKMKEKGDIPEGYSVSREKKERFSLILESASTNQTSMYLCASSPKTGGFFGANVLTFGAGSRLTVL.

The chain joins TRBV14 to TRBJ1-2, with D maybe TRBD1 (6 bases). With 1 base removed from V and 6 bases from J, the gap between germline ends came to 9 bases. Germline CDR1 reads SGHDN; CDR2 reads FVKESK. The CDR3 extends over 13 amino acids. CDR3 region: CASSQGPGDGYTF. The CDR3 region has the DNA TGTGCCAGCAGCCAAGGCCCAGGGGATGGCTACACCTTC.

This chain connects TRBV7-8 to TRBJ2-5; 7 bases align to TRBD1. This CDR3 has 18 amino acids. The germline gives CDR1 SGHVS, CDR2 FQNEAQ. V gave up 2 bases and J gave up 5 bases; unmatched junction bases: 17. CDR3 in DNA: TGTGCCAGCAGCTTATTACCGGGACAGATGGCCCCGTCGGAGACCCAGTACTTC. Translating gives CASSLLPGQMAPSETQYF.

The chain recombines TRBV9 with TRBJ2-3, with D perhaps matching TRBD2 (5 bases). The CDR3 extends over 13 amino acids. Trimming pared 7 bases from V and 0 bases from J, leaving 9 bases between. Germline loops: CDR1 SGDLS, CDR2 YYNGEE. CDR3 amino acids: CASGSGSTDTQYF. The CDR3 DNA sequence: TGTGCCAGCGGGAGCGGCAGCACAGATACGCAGTATTTT.

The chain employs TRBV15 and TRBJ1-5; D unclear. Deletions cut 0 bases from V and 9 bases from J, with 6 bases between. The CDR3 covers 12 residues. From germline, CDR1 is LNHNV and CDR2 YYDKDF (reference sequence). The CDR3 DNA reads TGTGCCACCAGCAGAGATCGCCGGCCCCAGCATTTT. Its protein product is CATSRDRRPQHF.

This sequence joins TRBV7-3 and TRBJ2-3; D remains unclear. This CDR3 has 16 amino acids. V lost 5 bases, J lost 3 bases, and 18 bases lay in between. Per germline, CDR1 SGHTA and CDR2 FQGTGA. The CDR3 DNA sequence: TGTGCCAGCAGCGCTCTGGTGGGAACCGGGACAGATACGCAGTATTTT. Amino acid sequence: CASSALVGTGTDTQYF.

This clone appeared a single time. The CDR3 sequence: CAWSGSYEQYF. CDR3 in DNA: TGTGCCTGGAGCGGGTCCTACGAGCAGTACTTC. The gene calls are TRBV30 and TRBJ2-7; D is undetermined. Trimming took off 3 bases at V and 1 base at J, with 4 bases between the two ends. This CDR3 comprises 11 residues. The germline V gene has CDR1 GTSNPN and CDR2 SVGIG (reference sequence).

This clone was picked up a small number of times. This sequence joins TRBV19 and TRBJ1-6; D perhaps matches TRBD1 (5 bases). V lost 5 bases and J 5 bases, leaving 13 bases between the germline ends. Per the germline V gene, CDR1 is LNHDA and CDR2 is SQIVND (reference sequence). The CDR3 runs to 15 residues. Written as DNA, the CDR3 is TGTGCCAGTAGTCCAACAGGAAGGGATAATTCACCCCTCCACTTT. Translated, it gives CASSPTGRDNSPLHF. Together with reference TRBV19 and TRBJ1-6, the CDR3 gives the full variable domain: DGGITQSPKYLFRKEGQNVTLSCEQNLNHDAMYWYRQDPGQGLRLIYYSQIVNDFQKGDIAEGYSVSREKKESFPLTVTSAQKNPTAFYLCASSPTGRDNSPLHFGNGTRLTVT.

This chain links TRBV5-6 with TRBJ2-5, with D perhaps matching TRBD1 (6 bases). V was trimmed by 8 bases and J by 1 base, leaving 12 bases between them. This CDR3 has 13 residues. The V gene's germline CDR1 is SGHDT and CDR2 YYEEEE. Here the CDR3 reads CASGGPTQETQYF. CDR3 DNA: TGTGCCAGTGGGGGCCCTACCCAAGAGACCCAGTACTTC.

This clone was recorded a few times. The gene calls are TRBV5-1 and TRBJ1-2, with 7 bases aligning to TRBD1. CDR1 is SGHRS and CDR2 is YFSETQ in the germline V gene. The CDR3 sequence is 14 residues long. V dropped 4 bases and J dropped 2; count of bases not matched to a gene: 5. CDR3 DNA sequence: TGCGCCAGCAGCGAGGGACAGCCGAACTATGGCTACACCTTC. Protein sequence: CASSEGQPNYGYTF.

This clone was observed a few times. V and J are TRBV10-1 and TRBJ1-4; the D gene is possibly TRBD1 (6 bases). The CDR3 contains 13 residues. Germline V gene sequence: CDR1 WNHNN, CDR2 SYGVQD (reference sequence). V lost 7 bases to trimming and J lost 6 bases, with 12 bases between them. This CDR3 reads CASNRAEDEKLFF. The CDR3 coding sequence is TGCGCCAGCAACAGGGCTGAAGATGAAAAACTGTTTTTT.

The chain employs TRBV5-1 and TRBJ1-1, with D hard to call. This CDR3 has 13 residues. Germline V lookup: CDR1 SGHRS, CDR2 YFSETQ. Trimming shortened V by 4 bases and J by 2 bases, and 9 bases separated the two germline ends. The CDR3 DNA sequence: TGCGCCAGCAGCACAGCACTTAACACTGAAGCTTTCTTT. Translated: CASSTALNTEAFF.

In nucleotides, the CDR3 is TGTGCCAGCAGCCTACCCGGGGGACAAGCCCCGGCCGGCTATGGCTACACCTTC. Translation gives CASSLPGGQAPAGYGYTF. The V call is TRBV7-8, the J call TRBJ1-2; a possible D gene is TRBD1 (6 bases). Trimming cost V 5 bases and J 4 bases, with 26 bases left between them. Germline V lookup: CDR1 SGHVS, CDR2 FQNEAQ. The CDR3 has 18 residues.

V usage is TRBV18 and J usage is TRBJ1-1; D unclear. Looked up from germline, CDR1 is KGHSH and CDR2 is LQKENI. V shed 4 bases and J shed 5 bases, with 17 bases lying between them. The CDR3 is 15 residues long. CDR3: CASSLLPMRETEAFF. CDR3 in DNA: TGTGCCAGCTCACTTCTTCCCATGAGGGAAACTGAAGCTTTCTTT.

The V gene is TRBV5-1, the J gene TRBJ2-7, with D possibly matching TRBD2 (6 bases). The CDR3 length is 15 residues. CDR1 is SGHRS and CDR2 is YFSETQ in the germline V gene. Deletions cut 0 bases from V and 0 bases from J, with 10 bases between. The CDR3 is CASSLVTGSSYEQYF. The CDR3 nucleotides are TGCGCCAGCAGCTTGGTGACCGGGAGCTCCTACGAGCAGTACTTC.

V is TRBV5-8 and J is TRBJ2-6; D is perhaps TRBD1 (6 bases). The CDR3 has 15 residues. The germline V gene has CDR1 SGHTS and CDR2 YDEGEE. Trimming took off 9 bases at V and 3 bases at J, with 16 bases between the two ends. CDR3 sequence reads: CATLPPGVGANVLTF. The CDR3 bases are TGTGCCACCCTCCCCCCAGGGGTTGGGGCCAACGTCCTGACTTTC.

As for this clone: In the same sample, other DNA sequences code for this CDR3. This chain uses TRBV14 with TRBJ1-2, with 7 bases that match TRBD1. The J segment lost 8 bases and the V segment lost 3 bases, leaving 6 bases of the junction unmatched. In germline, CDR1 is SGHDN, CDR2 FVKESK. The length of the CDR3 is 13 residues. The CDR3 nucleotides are TGTGCCAGCAGCCAGGACAGGTTGGGAGGCTACACCTTC. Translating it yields CASSQDRLGGYTF.

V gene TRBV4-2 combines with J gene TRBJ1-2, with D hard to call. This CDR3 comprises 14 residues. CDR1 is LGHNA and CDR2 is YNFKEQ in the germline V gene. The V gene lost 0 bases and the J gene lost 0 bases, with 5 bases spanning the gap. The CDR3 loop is CASSQEEANYGYTF. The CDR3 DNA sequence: TGTGCCAGCAGCCAAGAGGAAGCTAACTATGGCTACACCTTC.

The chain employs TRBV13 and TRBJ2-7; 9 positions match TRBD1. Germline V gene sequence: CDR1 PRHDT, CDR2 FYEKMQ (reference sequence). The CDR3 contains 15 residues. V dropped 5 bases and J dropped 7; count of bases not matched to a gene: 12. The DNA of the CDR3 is TGTGCCAGCAGCCTATGGGGACAGGGAGGCGATGAGCAGTACTTC. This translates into CASSLWGQGGDEQYF.

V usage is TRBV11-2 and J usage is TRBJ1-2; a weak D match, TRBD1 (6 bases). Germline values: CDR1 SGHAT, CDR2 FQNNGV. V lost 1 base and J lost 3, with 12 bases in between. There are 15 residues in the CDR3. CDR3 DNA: TGTGCCAGCAGCTTAGGGGGGGGCTTCGACTATGGCTACACCTTC. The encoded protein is CASSLGGGFDYGYTF.

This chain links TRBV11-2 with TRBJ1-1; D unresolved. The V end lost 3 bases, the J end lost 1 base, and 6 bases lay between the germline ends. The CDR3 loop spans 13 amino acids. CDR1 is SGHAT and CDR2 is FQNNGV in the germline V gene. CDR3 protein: CASSLSGNTEAFF. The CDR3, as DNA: TGTGCCAGCAGCTTGTCAGGGAACACTGAAGCTTTCTTT.

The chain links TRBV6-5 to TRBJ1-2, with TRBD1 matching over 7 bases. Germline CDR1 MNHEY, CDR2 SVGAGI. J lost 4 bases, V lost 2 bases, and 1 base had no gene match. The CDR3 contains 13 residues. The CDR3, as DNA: TGTGCCAGCAGTTACGACAGGGCCTATGGCTACACCTTC. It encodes CASSYDRAYGYTF.

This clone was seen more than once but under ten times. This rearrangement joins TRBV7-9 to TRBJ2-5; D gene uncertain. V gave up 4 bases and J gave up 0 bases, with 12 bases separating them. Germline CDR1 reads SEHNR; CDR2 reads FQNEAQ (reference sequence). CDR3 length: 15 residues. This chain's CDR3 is CASSSLQAYQETQYF. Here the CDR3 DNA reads TGTGCCAGCAGCTCCTTACAAGCGTACCAAGAGACCCAGTACTTC.

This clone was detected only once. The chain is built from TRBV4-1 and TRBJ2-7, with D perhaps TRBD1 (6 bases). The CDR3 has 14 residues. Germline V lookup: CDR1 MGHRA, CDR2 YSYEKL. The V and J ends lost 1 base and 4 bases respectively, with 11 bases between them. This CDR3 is CASSQGQDLYEQYF. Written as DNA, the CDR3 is TGCGCCAGCAGCCAAGGACAGGACCTATACGAGCAGTACTTC.

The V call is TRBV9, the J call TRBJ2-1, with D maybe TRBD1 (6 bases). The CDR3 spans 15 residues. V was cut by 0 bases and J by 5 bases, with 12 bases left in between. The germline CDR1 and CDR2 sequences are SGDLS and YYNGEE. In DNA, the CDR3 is TGTGCCAGCAGCGTAGTTGTGCAGGGGAACAATGAGCAGTTCTTC. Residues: CASSVVVQGNNEQFF.

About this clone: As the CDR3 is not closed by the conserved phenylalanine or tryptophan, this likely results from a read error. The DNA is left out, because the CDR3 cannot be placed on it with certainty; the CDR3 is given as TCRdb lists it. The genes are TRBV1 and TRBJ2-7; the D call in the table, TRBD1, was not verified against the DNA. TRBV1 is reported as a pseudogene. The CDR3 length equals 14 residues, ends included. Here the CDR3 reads CTSSQGLLPTPQIS.